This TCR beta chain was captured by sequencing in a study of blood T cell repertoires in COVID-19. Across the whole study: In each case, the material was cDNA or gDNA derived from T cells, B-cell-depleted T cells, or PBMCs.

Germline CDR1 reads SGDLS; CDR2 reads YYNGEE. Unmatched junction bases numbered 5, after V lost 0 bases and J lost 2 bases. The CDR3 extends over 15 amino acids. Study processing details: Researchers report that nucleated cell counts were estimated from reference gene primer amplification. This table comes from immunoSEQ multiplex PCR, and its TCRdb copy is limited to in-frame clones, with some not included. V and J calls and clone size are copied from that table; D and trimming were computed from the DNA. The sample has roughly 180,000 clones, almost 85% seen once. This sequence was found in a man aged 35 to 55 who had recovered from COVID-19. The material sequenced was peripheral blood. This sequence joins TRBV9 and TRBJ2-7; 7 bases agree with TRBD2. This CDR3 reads CASSVGTSVAYEQYF. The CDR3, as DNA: TGTGCCAGCAGCGTAGGTACTAGCGTTGCCTACGAGCAGTACTTC.